These 14 T cell receptor beta chains share one sample of origin, sequenced in a study of tumor and adjacent non-tumor tissue in lung cancer. The library came from three nested PCR rounds adapted from ARM-PCR protocols. TCRdb used MiXCR to reprocess the multiplex PCR reads, holding one entry per CDR3 protein. The table lists 120,000 or so distinct CDR3 sequences, 75% to 90% of them singletons, with 20% to 25% in the top ten. RNA was extracted from bulk tissue without any cell sorting. The sequenced sample was lung tumor tissue. The receptor set was obtained from a man between 65 and 85 years old with non-small cell lung cancer.

With respect to this clonotype: Lacking the conserved final phenylalanine or tryptophan, this CDR3 likely reflects a read error. V and J are TRBV6-5 and TRBJ1-1; D is undetermined. The germline gives CDR1 MNHEY, CDR2 SVGAGI. The CDR3 totals 14 residues. CDR3 in amino acids: CASSYDQINTEAFS. In DNA form, the CDR3 reads TGTGCCAGCAGTTACGACCAGATAAACACTGAGGCTTTCTCT.

With respect to this clonotype: This may arise from a read error, as a much more abundant clone is one base away. The chain employs TRBV7-9 and TRBJ1-4; weak D call: TRBD1 (6 bases). From germline, CDR1 is SEHNR and CDR2 FQNEAQ (reference sequence). CDR3 length: 12 residues. The CDR3 DNA reads as TGTCCCAGCGGCAGGGGTAATGAAAAACTGTTTTTT. Amino acids: CPSGRGNEKLFF. Filled out from reference TRBV7-9 and TRBJ1-4, the complete variable domain reads DTGVSQNPRHKITKRGQNVTFRCDPISEHNRLYWYRQTLGQGPEFLTYFQNEAQLEKSRLLSDRFSAERPKGSFSTLEIQRTEQGDSAMYLCPSGRGNEKLFFGSGTQLSVL.

This chain uses TRBV6-1 with TRBJ2-1; 7 bases match TRBD2. The CDR3 runs to 19 residues. The J segment lost 2 bases and the V segment lost 3 bases, leaving 16 bases of the junction unmatched. The germline gives CDR1 MNHNS, CDR2 SASEGT. CDR3 nucleotides: TGTGCCAGCAGTGATCTGGGAGGGCCGGGGTTGCTTGCCTACAATGAGCAGTTCTTC. As protein: CASSDLGGPGLLAYNEQFF.

V gene TRBV11-3 combines with J gene TRBJ2-3, with D maybe TRBD1 (5 bases). The CDR3 runs to 14 residues. Trimming left V 3 bases short and J 6 bases short, with 13 bases between. The germline V gene encodes CDR1 SGHNT and CDR2 YENEEA. The CDR3 protein is CASSFGVDTDTQYF. CDR3 nucleotides: TGTGCCAGCAGCTTCGGCGTGGACACTGATACGCAGTATTTT.

The chain joins TRBV6-6 to TRBJ2-7; D possibly matches TRBD1 or TRBD2 (6 bases each). Germline V gene lookup returns CDR1 MNHNY and CDR2 SVGAGI (reference sequence). This CDR3 is 13 amino acids long. The V end lost 2 bases, the J end lost 11 bases, and 16 bases lay between the germline ends. In DNA form, the CDR3 reads TGTGCCAGCAGTTACACCAGGGGAGGCGAAGAGTACTTC. This sequence encodes CASSYTRGGEEYF.

In regard to this clonotype: The junction shows a germline mismatch at one end, possibly a read error. The chain has TRBV4-3 and TRBJ2-1; 8 nucleotides line up with TRBD2. The CDR3 has 17 residues. The germline CDR1 and CDR2 sequences are LGHNA and YSLEER. The CDR3 DNA sequence: TGCGTCAGCAGCCAGGACCCAGCGGGAGCTGAATACAATGAGCATTTCTTC. It specifies CVSSQDPAGAEYNEHFF.

As regards this clonotype: The junction shows a germline mismatch at one end, possibly a read error. The rearrangement joins TRBV7-9 to TRBJ1-1; unclear D gene. There are 14 residues in the CDR3. Germline assignment: CDR1 SEHNR and CDR2 FQNEAQ (reference sequence). As DNA, the CDR3 is TGTGCCAGGAGCCAAAAGGGAAGTAGCACTAAAGCTTTCTTT. It is translated as CARSQKGSSTKAFF.

The rearrangement links TRBV4-3 to TRBJ2-2, with TRBD2 matching over 14 bases. Looked up from germline, CDR1 is LGHNA and CDR2 is YSLEER. Germline trimming cut 6 bases from V and 8 bases from J; bases unmatched to any gene: 8. This CDR3 region has 16 residues. CDR3 sequence (DNA): TGCGCCAGCAGTCAATACGGGACTAGCGGGAGAGGGGAGCTGTTTTTT. Its translation is CASSQYGTSGRGELFF.

For this clonotype: It is likely a read error, because the conserved phenylalanine at the end of the CDR3 is missing. The chain has TRBV10-3 and TRBJ2-7; no reliable D call. Germline values: CDR1 ENHRY, CDR2 SYGVKD. V lost 8 bases and J lost 1, with 9 bases in between. The CDR3 sequence is 12 residues long. The CDR3 reads CAIGNTSYEQYL. For the CDR3, the DNA is TGTGCCATCGGGAATACGTCCTACGAGCAGTACCTC.

On this clonotype itself: An end of the junction differs from the germline gene, which may be a read error. The chain joins TRBV10-3 to TRBJ2-1; 9 positions match TRBD2. This CDR3 region has 18 residues. Looked up from germline, CDR1 is ENHRY and CDR2 is SYGVKD. The CDR3: CAISSNSSRGGTYNQQFF. In DNA form, the CDR3 reads TGTGCCATCAGCTCCAATTCCTCGCGGGGGGGAACCTACAATCAGCAGTTCTTC.

With regard to this clonotype: A read error may account for a junction end that differs from germline. The gene calls are TRBV6-1 and TRBJ1-1; 9 bases agree with TRBD1. The CDR3 runs to 15 residues. From germline, CDR1 is MNHNS and CDR2 SASEGT. CDR3 region: CISTQWGQGRSDAFF. In DNA form, the CDR3 reads TGTATCAGCACCCAATGGGGACAGGGTCGTTCTGACGCTTTCTTT.

As to this clonotype: Just one base apart from a much larger clone, this may be a read error. A read error is likely, as this CDR3 ends without the conserved phenylalanine or tryptophan. The chain combines TRBV28 with TRBJ2-5, with D unclear. The CDR3 consists of 13 residues. The germline V gene encodes CDR1 MDHEN and CDR2 SYDVKM. Trimming took 8 bases from V and 2 from J, leaving 12 bases between them. In DNA, the CDR3 is TGTGCCAGCCGGACGGTAATACAAGAGACCCAGTACTTA. Translated, it gives CASRTVIQETQYL.

The chain carries TRBV6-6 and TRBJ2-7, with D possibly matching TRBD1 (5 bases). CDR1 is MNHNY, CDR2 SVGAGI, per germline (reference sequence). V dropped 6 bases and J dropped 3 bases, with 9 bases sitting between them. The CDR3 sequence is 12 residues long. In DNA form, the CDR3 reads TGTGCCAGCAGCCGCCAGGGCTACGAGCAGTACTTC. This translates into CASSRQGYEQYF.

Regarding this clonotype: This may be a read error: a much more frequent sequence differs by one nucleotide. This rearrangement joins TRBV5-1 to TRBJ2-1; 7 nucleotides agree with TRBD2. J lost 10 bases, V lost 0 bases, and 10 bases had no gene match. Germline V gene sequence: CDR1 SGHRS, CDR2 YFSETQ. The CDR3 runs to 15 residues. CDR3 in amino acids: CASSLEGRREGEQFF. Here the CDR3 DNA reads TGCGCCAGCAGCTTGGAGGGACGAAGGGAGGGAGAGCAGTTCTTC.